This TCR beta chain was documented in a study of glioma-infiltrating T cells after dendritic cell vaccination. At the level of the study: Three intradermal dendritic cell vaccine injections were given every two weeks. Study results and caveats: Higher TCR clonality did not directly relate to longer survival.

PBMC sampling occurred before vaccination, two weeks after the third dose, and at progression. With respect to this clone: The antigen is unknown.

CDR3 length: 16 amino acids. Germline V CDR1 and CDR2: SGHKS, YYEKEE (reference sequence). V was clipped by 4 bases and J by 4 bases; unmatched bases: 10. The table came from immunoSEQ multiplex PCR; TCRdb's copy has only in-frame clones and leaves some out. The sample includes more than 95,000 clones, roughly 76% of them seen just once. The source material was blood, sampled before dendritic cell vaccination. The sequence came from a human donor with glioblastoma. The chain is built from TRBV5-5 and TRBJ2-2; 7 positions agree with TRBD1. Here the CDR3 reads CASSHFSQGVTGELFF. The CDR3 DNA sequence: TGTGCCAGCAGCCACTTTAGTCAGGGGGTCACCGGGGAGCTGTTTTTT.